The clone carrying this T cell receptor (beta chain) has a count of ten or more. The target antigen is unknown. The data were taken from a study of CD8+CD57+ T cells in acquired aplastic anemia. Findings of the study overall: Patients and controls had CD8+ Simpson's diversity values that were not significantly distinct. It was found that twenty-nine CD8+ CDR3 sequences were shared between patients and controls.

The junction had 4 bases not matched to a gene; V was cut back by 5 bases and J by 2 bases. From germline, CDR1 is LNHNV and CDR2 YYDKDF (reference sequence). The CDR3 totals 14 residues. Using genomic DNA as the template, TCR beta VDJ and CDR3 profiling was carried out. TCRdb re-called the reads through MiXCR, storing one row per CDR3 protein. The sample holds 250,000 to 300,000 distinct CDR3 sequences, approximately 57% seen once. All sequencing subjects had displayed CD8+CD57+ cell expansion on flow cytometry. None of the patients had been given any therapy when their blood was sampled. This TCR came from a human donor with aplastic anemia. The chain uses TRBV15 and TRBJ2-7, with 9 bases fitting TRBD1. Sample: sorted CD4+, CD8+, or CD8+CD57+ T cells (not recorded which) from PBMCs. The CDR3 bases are TGTGCCACCAGCGACCGGACAGGGGCCTACGAGCAGTACTTC. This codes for CATSDRTGAYEQYF.